The T cell receptor (beta chain) described here comes from a study of brain T cells in children with intractable seizures. General observations from the study: Patients' HCMV serostatus was unknown; virus specificity rests on CDR3 similarity alone. Clones missing pre-surgery may reflect undersampling of that blood sample.

V was cut by 0 bases and J by 0 bases, with 6 bases left in between. In germline, CDR1 is MNHEY, CDR2 SVGAGI. The CDR3 totals 16 residues. The sequenced cases were selected for having the highest brain T cell transcript signatures. Pre-surgery treatment included at least one anti-epileptic drug. Sequenced by immunoSEQ multiplex PCR; TCRdb stores in-frame clones only, minus some. The sample has approximately 40,000 clones, 80% to 95% seen once; the top ten hold about 6%. This clone has only one observation. Its antigen is unidentified. The source of this sequence is a girl aged 2 to 9 with tuberous sclerosis and intractable seizures. The J gene is TRBJ2-6, the V gene TRBV6-5; D is unclear. Here the sequenced sample was peripheral blood, taken at surgery. The CDR3 here is CASSYSLSSGANVLTF. The DNA for the CDR3 is TGTGCCAGCAGTTACTCCCTTAGCTCTGGGGCCAACGTCCTGACTTTC.